These 25 T cell receptor beta chains share one sample of origin, sequenced in a study of tumor and adjacent non-tumor tissue in lung cancer. No cell sorting was done before RNA was extracted from the tissue. Distant lung tissue was collected more than 3 cm away from the tumor edge. TCRbeta libraries were built with three rounds of nested PCR, modified from ARM-PCR. In TCRdb, the multiplex PCR reads were re-called with MiXCR into one record per CDR3 protein. The table has 60,000 or so distinct CDR3 sequences, roughly 60% seen once; the top ten hold under 35%. Input material: distant non-tumor lung tissue. The receptors shown here come from a man between 65 and 80 years old with non-small cell lung cancer.

This chain uses TRBV3-1 with TRBJ2-5; D unresolved. Per germline, CDR1 LGHDT and CDR2 YNNKEL (reference sequence). Deletions cut 4 bases from V and 6 bases from J, with 9 bases between. The CDR3 is made up of 12 amino acids. CDR3 sequence: CASSRARQTQYF. CDR3 sequence (DNA): TGTGCCAGCAGCCGGGCGAGACAGACCCAGTACTTC.

This clonotype was picked up one time. This likely comes from a read error, as the CDR3 has no conserved phenylalanine or tryptophan at its end. This chain uses TRBV6-5 with TRBJ2-2; TRBD2 agrees at 8 bases. This CDR3 region has 16 residues. Germline-derived CDR1 and CDR2 are MNHEY and SVGAGI. The CDR3 DNA is TGTGCCAGCAGTTATCTAAGCGGGAGAGTCACCGCGGAGCTGTTTCTT. Amino acid sequence: CASSYLSGRVTAELFL.

With respect to this clonotype: A read error is possible here, since a much larger clone lies one base away. This chain links TRBV20-1 with TRBJ2-3, with TRBD1 matching over 7 bases. V was clipped by 6 bases and J by 6 bases; unmatched bases: 12. CDR3 size: 14 residues. CDR1 is DFQATT, CDR2 SNEGSKA, per germline (reference sequence). CDR3 DNA: TGCAGTGCGAAACGACAGGGCGATGGGGATACGCAGTATTTT. Translated, it gives CSAKRQGDGDTQYF.

For this clonotype: Germline is not matched at one junction end, which may reflect a read error. The chain employs TRBV11-3 and TRBJ2-2; tentative D call: TRBD2 (5 bases). The CDR3 has 17 residues. Germline loops: CDR1 SGHNT, CDR2 YENEEA. The CDR3: CASSRGPAIRYTGELVF. For the CDR3, the DNA is TGTGCCAGTAGCCGTGGACCGGCGATCCGGTACACCGGGGAGCTGGTTTTT.

CDR3 nucleotide sequence: TGTGCCAGGAGCCCACGGACAGGGGTGGAGGAGCAGTTCTTC. Translating gives CARSPRTGVEEQFF. V usage is TRBV11-1 and J usage is TRBJ2-1; 9 positions match TRBD1. J lost 10 bases, V lost 9 bases, and 13 bases had no gene match. CDR1 and CDR2 (germline): SGHAT, FQDESV (reference sequence). The CDR3 covers 14 residues.

Notes on this clonotype: This clone may be a read error of a much larger clone one base away. The V and J genes are TRBV24-1 and TRBJ2-1; tentatively, D is TRBD1 or TRBD2 (5 bases each). Germline V gene data show CDR1 as KGHDR and CDR2 as SFDVKD. The CDR3 runs 13 residues. V was trimmed by 4 bases and J by 10 bases, leaving 13 bases between them. The CDR3 DNA reads TGTGCCACCAGTGACCTCGGGGCTAGGGAGCAGTTCTTC. Its translation: CATSDLGAREQFF.

Of note for this clonotype: No conserved phenylalanine or tryptophan ends this CDR3, so it is likely a read error. The DNA is left out, because the CDR3 cannot be placed on it with certainty; the CDR3 is given as TCRdb lists it. The chain joins TRBV11-2 to TRBJ2-5; the tabulated D call, TRBD1, remains unverified against the DNA. Germline V CDR1 and CDR2: SGHAT, FQNNGV. Termini included, the CDR3 measures 17 amino acids. The CDR3 sequence: CASSLGPLGGVQETRYL.

The chain has TRBV2 and TRBJ1-2, with D unresolved. Germline CDR1 SNHLY, CDR2 FYNNEI. V lost 11 bases to trimming and J lost 4 bases, with 14 bases between them. The CDR3 has 12 residues. The CDR3 sequence: CARTRRSYGYTF. The CDR3 DNA is TGTGCCCGCACCCGTCGGTCCTATGGCTACACCTTC. Drawing the rest from reference TRBV2 and TRBJ1-2, the complete variable domain is EPEVTQTPSHQVTQMGQEVILRCVPISNHLYFYWYRQILGQKVEFLVSFYNNEISEKSEIFDDQFSVERPDGSNFTLKIRSTKLEDSAMYFCARTRRSYGYTFGSGTRLTVV.

About this clonotype itself: One end of the junction is discordant with germline, which a read error may explain. CDR3 loop: CGARERLAVSKFDEQFF. CDR3 bases: TGCGGTGCTAGAGAGCGACTAGCGGTCAGTAAATTCGATGAGCAGTTCTTC. This chain connects TRBV20-1 to TRBJ2-1, with TRBD2 matching 9 bases. CDR1 is DFQATT and CDR2 is SNEGSKA in the germline V gene (reference sequence). The CDR3 is 17 amino acids.

This clonotype was seen only a few times. This may stem from a read error, because a much larger clone lies one nucleotide away. This chain connects TRBV12-3 or TRBV12-4 to TRBJ1-2; D gene uncertain. The CDR3 totals 12 residues. CDR3 DNA: TGTGCCAGCAGTACAGCTAACTATGTCTACACCTTC. As protein: CASSTANYVYTF.

A note on this clonotype: Just one base apart from a much larger clone, this may be a read error. The conserved phenylalanine or tryptophan normally closing the CDR3 is absent here, so this likely arose from a read error. This sequence joins TRBV4-1 and TRBJ2-1; the D gene is possibly TRBD2 (6 bases). V shed 0 bases and J shed 6 bases, with 21 bases lying between them. Germline lookup yields CDR1 MGHRA and CDR2 YSYEKL. This CDR3 contains 18 residues. CDR3 in DNA: TGCGCCAGCAGCCAAGATTTAGAGGACGGGGGAATTGGCAATGAGCAGTTCTTA. This encodes CASSQDLEDGGIGNEQFL.

This clonotype is medium-sized by share. The chain couples TRBV11-2 to TRBJ2-3, with 8 nucleotides matching TRBD1. This CDR3 has 19 amino acids. Trimming removed 4 bases from V and 2 bases from J; junction bases left unmatched: 17. Germline lookup yields CDR1 SGHAT and CDR2 FQNNGV. The CDR3 loop is CASSSHRDGRGLYTDTQYF. CDR3 bases: TGTGCCAGCAGCTCCCATCGAGACGGCAGGGGGCTGTACACAGATACGCAGTATTTT.

Comment on this clonotype: A much bigger clone sits one base away, suggesting this may be a read error. J is TRBJ2-4 and V is TRBV20-1; D is unresolved. Germline CDR1 is DFQATT and CDR2 is SNEGSKA (reference sequence). This CDR3 contains 16 residues. The CDR3, as DNA: TGCAGTGCTAGAGACGGTACACCGAGAGCCAAAAACATTCAGCACTTC. Its translation is CSARDGTPRAKNIQHF.

The chain uses TRBV30 and TRBJ1-2; unclear D gene. V lost 1 base and J 4 bases, leaving 13 bases between the germline ends. Germline CDR1 GTSNPN, CDR2 SVGIG (reference sequence). The CDR3 contains 14 residues. CDR3 in amino acids: CAWSADRLGYGYTF. The CDR3 DNA follows: TGTGCCTGGAGTGCAGACCGGTTGGGCTATGGCTACACCTTC.

As concerns this clonotype: Since no conserved phenylalanine or tryptophan closes the CDR3, a read error is the likely cause. The V call is TRBV11-1, the J call TRBJ2-7, with D unresolved. The CDR3 is 16 residues long. Germline-derived CDR1 and CDR2 are SGHAT and FQDESV (reference sequence). The CDR3 loop is CASSLGPGASSYEQYL. In DNA form, the CDR3 reads TGTGCCAGCAGCTTAGGACCGGGCGCGAGCTCCTACGAACAGTACTTA.

About this clonotype: Its ends do not fully match the called genes, so a read error is possible. The chain is built from TRBV29-1 and TRBJ2-5; 9 bases are shared with TRBD1. In germline, CDR1 is SQVTM, CDR2 ANQGSEA. This CDR3 spans 12 amino acids. The CDR3 DNA reads TGCATCGTTCCACAGGGGGCTGGGACCCAGAACTTC. It codes for CIVPQGAGTQNF.

A note on this clonotype: Lacking the conserved final phenylalanine or tryptophan, this CDR3 likely reflects a read error. The V and J genes are TRBV11-1 and TRBJ2-7, with TRBD2 matching over 9 bases. CDR3 length equals 16 residues. Germline V CDR1 and CDR2: SGHAT, FQDESV (reference sequence). Here the CDR3 reads CASSLMRLADSYEQYL. In DNA, the CDR3 is TGTGCCAGTAGCTTAATGCGACTAGCGGACTCCTACGAGCAGTACCTC.

The chain has TRBV7-8 and TRBJ2-1; perhaps TRBD1 as D (6 bases). The V end lost 5 bases, the J end lost 5 bases, and 22 bases lay between the germline ends. The length of the CDR3 is 17 residues. Germline V gene data show CDR1 as SGHVS and CDR2 as FQNEAQ. CDR3 DNA sequence: TGTGCCAGCAGCGGAGACAGGAGAAAGACAATAGACAATGAGCAGTTCTTC. This encodes CASSGDRRKTIDNEQFF. Using reference TRBV7-8 and TRBJ2-1 for the parts outside the CDR3, the full variable domain is GAGVSQSPRYKVAKRGQDVALRCDPISGHVSLFWYQQALGQGPEFLTYFQNEAQLDKSGLPSDRFFAERPEGSVSTLKIQRTQQEDSAVYLCASSGDRRKTIDNEQFFGPGTRLTVL.

Worth noting for this clonotype: This could be a read error, since a much larger clone is one nucleotide away. The chain links TRBV7-9 to TRBJ1-5; TRBD1 might be the D (5 bases). The CDR3 has 12 residues. Germline lookup yields CDR1 SEHNR and CDR2 FQNEAQ (reference sequence). V lost 5 bases, J lost 14 bases, and 16 bases lay in between. This CDR3 reads CASSNPRGREHF. Written as DNA, the CDR3 is TGTGCCAGCAGCAACCCTAGGGGTCGGGAGCATTTT. Based on the CDR3 plus reference TRBV7-9 and TRBJ1-5, the full variable domain is DTGVSQNPRHKITKRGQNVTFRCDPISEHNRLYWYRQTLGQGPEFLTYFQNEAQLEKSRLLSDRFSAERPKGSFSTLEIQRTEQGDSAMYLCASSNPRGREHFGDGTRLSIL.

This chain connects TRBV19 to TRBJ2-7; TRBD1 agrees at 7 bases. The CDR3 is made up of 15 amino acids. Germline loops: CDR1 LNHDA, CDR2 SQIVND (reference sequence). Trimming cost V 3 bases and J 3 bases; bases outside gene matches: 8. CDR3 loop: CASSIVRDSFYEQYF. The DNA for the CDR3 is TGTGCCAGTAGTATCGTCCGGGACAGCTTCTACGAGCAGTACTTC. The entire variable domain, with the rest obtained from reference TRBV19 and TRBJ2-7, is as follows: DGGITQSPKYLFRKEGQNVTLSCEQNLNHDAMYWYRQDPGQGLRLIYYSQIVNDFQKGDIAEGYSVSREKKESFPLTVTSAQKNPTAFYLCASSIVRDSFYEQYFGPGTRLTVT.

To note about this clonotype: The CDR3 does not end in the conserved phenylalanine or tryptophan, so this is likely a read error. The CDR3 DNA follows: TGCACCAGCAGCTTGCTGGAAAACCACGAGCAGTACTTG. Translated, it gives CTSSLLENHEQYL. The chain joins TRBV5-1 to TRBJ2-7; D gene uncertain. The CDR3 loop spans 13 amino acids. In germline, CDR1 is SGHRS, CDR2 YFSETQ.

This clonotype was seen just once. Its ends do not fully match the called genes, so a read error is possible. The chain has TRBV4-1 and TRBJ1-2; no definite D call. The CDR3 totals 17 residues. Per the germline V gene, CDR1 is MGHRA and CDR2 is YSYEKL. Here the CDR3 reads CASSPRGAETLNYGYTF. The CDR3 coding sequence is TGCGCCAGTAGCCCAAGAGGAGCAGAGACCCTTAACTATGGCTACACCTTC.

There are many counts of this clonotype. V gene TRBV28 combines with J gene TRBJ2-7; 8 nucleotides match TRBD2. Per germline, CDR1 MDHEN and CDR2 SYDVKM. The V and J ends lost 7 bases and 3 bases, in that order; junction bases with no gene match: 8. The CDR3 runs to 14 residues. The CDR3 DNA is TGTGCCAGCACCCCCTCGGGGGGGCTCTACGAGCAGTACTTC. Its protein is CASTPSGGLYEQYF.

This clonotype was recorded only once. A much larger clone is a single base away; this may be a read error. The rearrangement uses TRBV28 and TRBJ2-3; D remains unclear. V gave up 7 bases and J gave up 4 bases, with 12 bases separating them. In germline, CDR1 is MDHEN, CDR2 SYDVKM. This CDR3 is built from 13 residues. The CDR3 loop reads CASNQGPSDTQYF. CDR3 sequence (DNA): TGTGCCAGCAACCAAGGACCCTCAGATACGCAGTATTTT.

The gene calls are TRBV5-4 and TRBJ2-1, with TRBD2 identical over 10 bases. The germline V gene encodes CDR1 SGHNT and CDR2 YYREEE (reference sequence). The CDR3 extends over 16 amino acids. J gave up 3 bases and V 8 bases, and 11 bases lay outside the gene matches. The CDR3 coding sequence is TGTGCCAGTAGTAGGGTGAGCGGGGGGGACTACAATGAGCAGTTCTTC. Protein: CASSRVSGGDYNEQFF.